The 16 T cell receptor beta chains listed next were all sequenced from one sample in a study of tumor-infiltrating lymphocytes in primary liver carcinoma. cDNA specific to TCR beta was made from 500 to 650 ng of total RNA, with a constant-region primer employed for priming. Library construction for TCR beta comprised three nested multiplex PCR rounds performed with slightly modified ARM-PCR. TRBV1-TRBV30 forward primers paired with a C-beta reverse primer drove the first two PCR rounds, about 11 cycles each. Each CDR3 protein gets one entry after TCRdb re-called the multiplex PCR reads with MiXCR. Among 95,000 to 150,000 distinct CDR3 sequences, around 60% were seen once, and the ten largest hold roughly 8.8%. Co-extraction of both nucleic acids (RNA and DNA) used about 17-31 mg of unsorted bulk tissue. The sequencing input was liver tumor tissue from sampling region 1. Subset described: tumor region T1, superior pole. The receptors were sampled from a woman aged 60 to 75 with primary liver carcinoma and hepatitis B virus infection.

This clonotype was picked up many times. The chain carries TRBV5-1 and TRBJ2-1, with D unresolved. CDR1 and CDR2 from the germline V gene are SGHRS and YFSETQ. Trimming left V 3 bases short and J 6 bases short, with 13 bases between. The CDR3 is 14 amino acids. DNA of the CDR3: TGCGCCAGCAGCTCCCTAGTAGGCGGCAATGAGCAGTTCTTC. It yields the protein CASSSLVGGNEQFF.

This clonotype was seen ten or more times. The J gene is TRBJ2-3, the V gene TRBV12-5; 9 nucleotides align to TRBD2. After removal of 2 bases from V and 14 bases from J, the junction contained 11 bases not matched to a gene. Germline V lookup: CDR1 LGHNT, CDR2 FRNRAP. This CDR3 has 14 amino acids. The CDR3 here is CASGLLEAGGSWYF. Here the CDR3 DNA reads TGTGCTAGTGGTTTGTTAGAAGCGGGAGGCTCCTGGTATTTT.

A note on this clonotype: A clone one base away is much larger, so this may be a read error. V and J are TRBV6-1 and TRBJ1-1; D unresolved. Between the trimmed V and J ends, which lost 5 bases and 1 base, there was a span of 8 bases. CDR3 size: 13 residues. The germline V gene encodes CDR1 MNHNS and CDR2 SASEGT. The DNA for the CDR3 is TGTGCCAGCAGTTACGTGGAGAACACTGAAGCTTTCTTT. This encodes CASSYVENTEAFF.

Only a few counts were recorded for this clonotype. CDR3 in amino acids: CASSSETLAGGPQETQYF. As DNA, the CDR3 is TGTGCCAGCAGCTCCGAGACACTAGCGGGAGGGCCCCAAGAGACCCAGTACTTC. The rearrangement joins TRBV7-9 to TRBJ2-5; 13 positions agree with TRBD2. The V segment lost 4 bases and the J segment 1 base; nucleotides outside the gene matches: 9. Germline V gene sequence: CDR1 SEHNR, CDR2 FQNEAQ (reference sequence). The CDR3 contains 18 residues.

This clonotype was detected once. The junction and the germline gene differ at one end; a read error may be behind it. This chain joins TRBV30 and TRBJ2-1, with D perhaps matching TRBD2 (6 bases). The CDR3 is 14 amino acids. CDR1 and CDR2 from the germline V gene are GTSNPN and SVGIG (reference sequence). CDR3 protein: CAWSVLADYNKQFF. In nucleotides, the CDR3 is TGTGCCTGGAGTGTACTAGCCGACTACAATAAGCAGTTCTTT.

A note on this clonotype: Relative to the germline gene, one junction end is altered; a read error may explain this. This sequence joins TRBV12-3 or TRBV12-4 and TRBJ2-7; D unclear. This CDR3 comprises 12 residues. The CDR3 loop reads CACSSHPYEQYF. For the CDR3, the DNA is TGTGCCTGCAGTTCCCACCCCTACGAGCAGTACTTC.

As concerns this clonotype: The junction departs from the called germline gene at one end, perhaps through a read error. This rearrangement joins TRBV29-1 to TRBJ2-2; TRBD2 might be the D (6 bases). The CDR3 contains 14 residues. From germline, CDR1 is SQVTM and CDR2 ANQGSEA. The CDR3 reads CNAAERANIGELFF. The CDR3 nucleotides are TGCAACGCGGCGGAGCGGGCGAACATCGGGGAGCTGTTTTTT.

Note on this clonotype: A much larger clone is a single base away; this may be a read error. The missing conserved phenylalanine or tryptophan at the end of this CDR3 makes a read error likely. V is TRBV10-3 and J is TRBJ2-5, with D perhaps being TRBD1 or TRBD2 (5 bases each). V was shortened by 4 bases and J by 4 bases, with 13 bases between the two germline ends. CDR1 ENHRY and CDR2 SYGVKD come from the germline V gene. The CDR3 runs to 14 residues. CDR3 amino acids: CAISGQGARETQYS. CDR3 DNA sequence: TGTGCCATCAGTGGGCAGGGAGCGAGAGAGACCCAGTACTCC.

This clonotype was observed at least ten times. The gene calls are TRBV10-2 and TRBJ2-7; 8 bases line up with TRBD2. Germline lookup yields CDR1 WSHSY and CDR2 SAAADI. V was clipped by 0 bases and J by 3 bases; unmatched bases: 19. The CDR3 is made up of 20 amino acids. CDR3 nucleotide sequence: TGCGCCAGCAGTGAGTCGGGCGGTTCTCGCGGGAGGCTCACCTTCTACGAGCAGTACTTC. Its protein product is CASSESGGSRGRLTFYEQYF.

Worth noting for this clonotype: This may stem from a read error, because a much larger clone lies one nucleotide away. The chain links TRBV5-1 to TRBJ2-5, with 7 bases identical to TRBD2. Germline V gene sequence: CDR1 SGHRS, CDR2 YFSETQ. The length of the CDR3 is 17 residues. This CDR3 reads CANSLSISGSGGETQYF. CDR3 bases: TGCGCCAACAGCTTATCGATTAGCGGATCGGGGGGAGAGACCCAGTACTTC.

The rearrangement links TRBV20-1 to TRBJ1-1; a weak D match, TRBD1 (5 bases). Germline lookup yields CDR1 DFQATT and CDR2 SNEGSKA (reference sequence). The CDR3 has 14 amino acids. Trimming left V 2 bases short and J 8 bases short, with 18 bases between. CDR3 in amino acids: CSARKPGGGPEAFF. As DNA, the CDR3 is TGCAGTGCTAGAAAGCCTGGGGGGGGACCAGAAGCTTTCTTT.

With respect to this clonotype: The CDR3 carries no conserved terminal phenylalanine or tryptophan, so it likely arises from a read error. The chain has TRBV11-3 and TRBJ2-7; the D gene is possibly TRBD1 (5 bases). This CDR3 is built from 14 residues. The germline CDR1 and CDR2 sequences are SGHNT and YENEEA. The CDR3 region is CASRLEQGTYEQYS. Written as DNA, the CDR3 is TGTGCCAGCAGGTTAGAGCAGGGCACCTACGAGCAGTACTCC.

In regard to this clonotype: A read error may account for a junction end that differs from germline. The chain carries TRBV5-1 and TRBJ2-1; maybe TRBD2 (5 bases). Germline V lookup: CDR1 SGHRS, CDR2 YFSETQ. The CDR3 covers 13 residues. CDR3: CASGLDFFNEQFF. In DNA form, the CDR3 reads TGCGCCAGCGGCTTGGACTTTTTCAATGAGCAGTTCTTC.

As regards this clonotype: A clone one base away is much larger, so this may be a read error. The rearrangement links TRBV10-2 to TRBJ1-1; no definite D call. Germline lookup yields CDR1 WSHSY and CDR2 SAAADI. The CDR3 is 11 residues long. The DNA of the CDR3 is TGCGCCAGCAGGTTCGACACTGAAACTTTCTTT. Translating gives CASRFDTETFF.

As to this clonotype: This CDR3 is missing its conserved last phenylalanine or tryptophan, likely due to a read error. CDR3 bases: TGTGCCAGCAGCTCGGACTCCACTGAAGCTTTCATT. Translating it yields CASSSDSTEAFI. The J gene is TRBJ1-1, the V gene TRBV11-2, with no clear D. The CDR3 sequence is 12 residues long. V shed 4 bases and J shed 4 bases, with 7 bases lying between them. From germline, CDR1 is SGHAT and CDR2 FQNNGV.

This clonotype was detected ten times or more. The rearrangement joins TRBV10-2 to TRBJ2-1; no definite D call. The germline V gene encodes CDR1 WSHSY and CDR2 SAAADI. The CDR3 is made up of 14 amino acids. V was trimmed by 6 bases and J by 5 bases, leaving 14 bases between them. CDR3 DNA: TGCGCCAGCAGCGGGCCTTCAGGAGACAATGAGCAGTTCTTC. It is translated as CASSGPSGDNEQFF.